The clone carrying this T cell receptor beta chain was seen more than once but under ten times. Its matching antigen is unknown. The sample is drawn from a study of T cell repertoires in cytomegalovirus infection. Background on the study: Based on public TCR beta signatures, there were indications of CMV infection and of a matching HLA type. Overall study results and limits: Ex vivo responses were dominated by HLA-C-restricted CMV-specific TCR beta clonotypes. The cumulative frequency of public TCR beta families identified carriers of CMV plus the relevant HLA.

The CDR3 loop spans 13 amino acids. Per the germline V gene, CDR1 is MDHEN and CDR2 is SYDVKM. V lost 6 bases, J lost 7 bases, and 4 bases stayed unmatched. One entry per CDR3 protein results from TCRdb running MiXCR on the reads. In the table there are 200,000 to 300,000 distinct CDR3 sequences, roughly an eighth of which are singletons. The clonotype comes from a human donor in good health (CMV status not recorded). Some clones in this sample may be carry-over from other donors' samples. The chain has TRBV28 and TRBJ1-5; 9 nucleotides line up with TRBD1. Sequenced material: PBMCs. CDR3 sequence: CASRQGAGQPQHF. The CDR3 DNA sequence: TGTGCCAGCAGACAGGGGGCTGGGCAGCCCCAGCATTTT. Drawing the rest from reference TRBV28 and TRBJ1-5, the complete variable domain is DVKVTQSSRYLVKRTGEKVFLECVQDMDHENMFWYRQDPGLGLRLIYFSYDVKMKEKGDIPEGYSVSREKKERFSLILESASTNQTSMYLCASRQGAGQPQHFGDGTRLSIL.